Listed below are T cell receptor beta chains from one sample, sequenced in a study of blood T cells in healthy people across ages. TCRdb fed the 5' RACE reads into MiXCR, producing one record per CDR3 protein. The data contain about 1.8 million distinct CDR3 sequences, about 49% of them singletons. Sequenced sample: blood. These receptors came from a woman aged 40 to 55 in good health. CDR3s include the opening cysteine and the closing phenylalanine or tryptophan. D genes are given only for firm matches. The listing skips clone size in some rows; elsewhere it reads once, few, many or a size class.

CDR3 length	clone size	V gene	D gene	J gene	CDR3 protein	CDR3 DNA
14	-	TRBV6-2/TRBV6-3	-	TRBJ1-2	CASSYADIRYGYTF	TGTGCCAGCAGTTACGCGGACATACGGTATGGCTACACCTTC
15	-	TRBV7-3	TRBD2	TRBJ2-3	CASSPWGGITDTQYF	TGTGCCAGCAGTCCTTGGGGGGGAATAACAGATACGCAGTATTTT
15	-	TRBV4-3	TRBD1	TRBJ2-7	CASSQGSRGLNEQYF	TGCGCCAGCAGCCAAGGGTCCAGGGGGTTGAACGAGCAGTACTTC
18	-	TRBV20-1	TRBD2	TRBJ2-1	CSAELGTSGGVIANEQFF	TGCAGTGCCGAACTCGGAACTAGCGGGGGGGTCATTGCCAATGAGCAGTTCTTC
14	-	TRBV27	TRBD2	TRBJ2-3	CASGLIAGTDTQYF	TGTGCCAGCGGGCTTATAGCGGGCACAGATACACAGTATTTT
12	-	TRBV4-2	-	TRBJ2-7	CASSQAAYEQYF	TGTGCCAGCAGCCAAGCTGCCTACGAGCAGTACTTC
16	-	TRBV6-2/TRBV6-3	TRBD1	TRBJ2-1	CASSDGAGGRKSEQFF	TGTGCCAGCAGCGATGGTGCAGGGGGCCGGAAGAGCGAGCAGTTCTTC
19	-	TRBV11-2	TRBD1	TRBJ1-6	CASSLGPPGTGKNNSPLHF	TGTGCCAGCAGCTTAGGGCCCCCCGGGACAGGGAAGAATAATTCACCCCTCCACTTT
13	-	TRBV27	-	TRBJ2-1	CASSPGALNEQFF	TGTGCCAGCAGCCCCGGAGCTCTCAATGAGCAGTTCTTC
16	-	TRBV10-3	-	TRBJ2-1	CAISGGQGSSYNEQFF	TGTGCCATCAGCGGAGGCCAGGGGAGCTCCTACAATGAGCAGTTCTTC
12	few	TRBV20-1	-	TRBJ2-6	CSARVGANVLTF	TGCAGTGCTAGGGTTGGGGCCAACGTCCTGACTTTC
18	-	TRBV28	-	TRBJ1-2	CASSLLRIGGKTNYGYTF	TGTGCCAGCAGTTTACTCCGAATCGGGGGGAAAACTAACTATGGCTACACCTTC
14	-	TRBV5-1	TRBD1	TRBJ1-2	CASSNGQGGSGYTF	TGCGCCAGCAGCAACGGACAGGGAGGTTCTGGCTACACCTTC
12	-	TRBV25-1	-	TRBJ1-4	CASSRVNEKLFF	TGTGCCAGCAGTAGAGTAAATGAAAAACTGTTTTTT
14	-	TRBV7-2	-	TRBJ2-4	CASSLVRGLDIQYF	TGTGCCAGCAGCTTAGTACGGGGTCTAGACATTCAGTACTTC
14	few	TRBV5-6	-	TRBJ2-7	CASSLGTLTHEQYF	TGTGCCAGCAGCCTCGGGACTCTTACGCACGAGCAGTACTTC
16	-	TRBV9	TRBD1	TRBJ2-7	CASSAGTGALGEAQYF	TGTGCCAGCAGCGCGGGGACAGGGGCCCTTGGTGAGGCCCAGTACTTC
15	-	TRBV7-9	-	TRBJ2-7	CASSSHGGPSYEQYF	TGTGCCAGCAGCTCACACGGGGGGCCCTCCTACGAGCAGTACTTC
15	few	TRBV27	TRBD1	TRBJ1-2	CASSLRGQGIFGYTF	TGTGCCAGCAGTTTAAGGGGACAGGGGATCTTCGGCTACACCTTC
14	-	TRBV28	-	TRBJ2-7	CASSSRTVYYEQYF	TGTGCCAGCAGTTCTCGGACAGTATATTACGAGCAGTACTTC
14	once	TRBV24-1	-	TRBJ2-3	CATSASDRGDTQYF	TGTGCCACCAGTGCCTCTGACCGGGGAGATACGCAGTATTTT
14	few	TRBV10-3	TRBD2	TRBJ2-3	CAICSGTSTDTQYF	TGTGCCATCTGTAGCGGGACAAGCACAGATACGCAGTATTTT
18	once	TRBV4-3	TRBD2	TRBJ2-3	CASSQDLRSGGRRDTQYF	TGCGCCAGCAGCCAAGATTTAAGGAGCGGGGGCCGCCGAGATACGCAGTATTTT
19	-	TRBV6-1	-	TRBJ2-1	CASSEEEGVAGPPYNEQFF	TGTGCCAGCAGTGAAGAGGAGGGGGTAGCGGGTCCTCCCTACAATGAGCAGTTCTTC
13	-	TRBV6-5	-	TRBJ1-2	CASSYSIGNGYTF	TGTGCCAGCAGTTACTCTATAGGAAACGGCTACACCTTC
14	few	TRBV7-3	-	TRBJ2-5	CASSRGHSSRTQYF	TGTGCCAGCAGCCGCGGGCACAGCAGTCGGACCCAGTACTTC
15	-	TRBV20-1	TRBD2	TRBJ2-3	CSARPGGFSTDTQYF	TGCAGTGCTAGACCCGGGGGGTTTAGCACAGATACGCAGTATTTT
15	-	TRBV7-9	-	TRBJ1-1	CASSIRVPGIAEAFF	TGTGCCAGCAGCATAAGGGTTCCCGGAATCGCTGAAGCTTTCTTT
13	few	TRBV28	-	TRBJ2-1	CASSATDYNEQFF	TGTGCCAGCAGTGCGACTGATTACAATGAGCAGTTCTTC
18	-	TRBV4-3	TRBD2	TRBJ2-5	CASSQELAGGPGVETQYF	TGCGCCAGCAGCCAAGAACTAGCGGGGGGGCCAGGTGTAGAGACCCAGTACTTC